This T cell receptor (beta chain) was identified during a study of CD8+ T cells in alopecia areata (dated 2018 in TCRdb). With respect to the entire study: The treated patients took part in an open-label pilot trial in which moderate-to-severe alopecia areata was treated with oral tofacitinib at 5 to 10 mg twice daily. Patients stayed on tofacitinib for 6 to 18 months and then had 6 months of follow-up off drug so that delayed response and recurrence could be assessed. Disease severity in treated patients was measured with the SALT score, which quantifies the percentage of affected scalp surface area. The study used high-throughput TCRbeta sequencing to examine T cell clonal expansion in alopecia areata, in both the C3H/HeJ mouse model and human patients. In humans, TCRbeta sequencing was performed on scalp tissue and on sorted CD4+ and CD8+ peripheral blood T cells from healthy controls and from patients with patchy or totalis/universalis alopecia areata. Patients on tofacitinib were biopsied at baseline and after 4 and 24 weeks of treatment, and several of the patients also had a later scalp biopsy. Scalp clonality was compared across normal scalp (n=4), patchy alopecia areata scalp (n=8), and alopecia totalis/universalis scalp (n=8). RNA came from the PAXgene miRNA kit for fixed scalp, the miRNeasy kit for PBMCs, and the RNeasy kit for mouse skin. TCRbeta CDR3 regions were amplified by immunoSEQ multiplex PCR using 35 Vbeta forward and 13 Jbeta reverse primers.

Libraries were made using the immunoSEQ multiplex PCR assay. RNA was extracted from all samples and reverse transcribed into cDNA as template for TCR sequencing. First-strand cDNA was synthesized using SuperScript III with a 2:1 mix of oligo-dT and random hexamers. A synthetic immune receptor repertoire was used to assess amplification bias, and residual bias was removed computationally. In the source study's methods: Raw reads were preprocessed for error removal, and CDR3 was defined according to IMGT conventions as running from the conserved cysteine to phenylalanine. Clonality was calculated as 1 minus Shannon entropy normalized by log2 of the number of productive unique TCRs. CD4 or CD8 identity of scalp clones was inferred by cross-referencing scalp TCRbeta sequences with sorted blood CD4 and CD8 repertoires. TCRdb stores this immuneACCESS table with in-frame sequences only. Part of the clones is absent; in the studies checked, under half of the shortfall reflects unresolved V genes, and no reason is known for the rest. V, J and clone size reflect that table, while D and trimming were determined from the DNA. Across this sample there are around 290,000 clones, with 55% to 75% seen only once. The top ten clonotypes cover approximately 2% of the sample.

V is pared back by 7 bases and J by 4 bases, with 16 bases lying between the germline termini. Via the germline V gene (reference sequence), CDR1 is MNHNY and CDR2 SVGAGI. From cysteine to phenylalanine, the CDR3 is 14 amino acids long. Only the CDR3 DNA stays, 42 bases, in frame from base 1. Broad study findings and their caveats: Many expanded lesional clones were found to persist in scalp and blood during tofacitinib treatment, and relapse after treatment cessation may be partly explained by this persistence. Tofacitinib significantly decreased scalp clonality and the number of expanded CD8+ clones among the top 100 scalp clones. Shared TCR sequences between patients were less evident than in mice, which may be partly attributable to HLA diversity in the patient population. Because the treated cohort was small and had only one nonresponder, larger studies are needed to examine links between baseline CD8+ expansion and response. Unlike mouse skin, which is dominated by gammadelta T cells, normal human skin has resident alphabeta T cells that are also sequenced, and this complicates analysis of the scalp TCR repertoire. Lesional scalp, especially in alopecia totalis/universalis, showed higher clonality and more expanded CD8+ clones than normal scalp, suggesting antigenic drive.

The time point label for this specimen denotes: around 26 weeks on oral tofacitinib. The treatment or condition label of this sample denotes: oral pan-JAK inhibitor, 5-10 mg twice daily. Peripheral blood and lesional scalp punch biopsies were obtained from patients with alopecia areata. After PBMCs were isolated by density centrifugation and stained for CD3, CD4 and CD8, a FACSAria was used to sort CD4+ and CD8+ T cells. Note on this clone: Its target antigen remains unknown. Within one base of it there is no much larger clone, and no base qualities were kept.

The TCR originated in a human donor with alopecia areata. The rearrangement combines TRBV6-6 with TRBJ2-5; the D gene cannot be named for sure. The starting material was CD4+ T cells sorted from blood, obtained at week 24, from a patient treated with tofacitinib. At the DNA level, the sequence is TGTGCCAGCAAAAGAGACCTCTTCTCAGAGACCCAGTACTTC. Its protein reads: CASKRDLFSETQYF.